A selection of T cell receptor beta chains follows, all from one sample in a study of Tregs in tolerant kidney transplant recipients. Data came from immunoSEQ multiplex PCR; TCRdb stores just in-frame clones and leaves some out. The sample shows roughly 46,000 clones, roughly 89% of them seen only once. Specimen: Tregs from blood. All receptors derive from a human donor in good health. Each CDR3 is given with its conserved first and last residue. The D gene is left open where the match is weak. Some rows have no size entry. The others give once, few or many, or a class for an expanded clone.

CDR3aa	CDR3nt	v_gene	j_gene	d_gene	abundance
CSVELHLAAYNEQFF	TGCAGCGTTGAACTCCACCTAGCGGCGTACAATGAGCAGTTCTTC	TRBV29-1	TRBJ2-1	TRBD2	-
CASSQDTGRWTQYF	TGTGCCAGCAGCCAAGATACGGGACGGTGGACCCAGTACTTC	TRBV4-2	TRBJ2-5	-	once
CASSLQGPIARYEQYF	TGTGCCAGCAGTCTTCAGGGACCTATCGCACGATACGAGCAGTACTTC	TRBV27	TRBJ2-7	-	-
CASSSGDRGSSGANVLTF	TGTGCCAGCAGCTCAGGGGACAGGGGCTCCTCTGGGGCCAACGTCCTGACTTTC	TRBV5-4	TRBJ2-6	TRBD1	-
CASSLNTGELFF	TGCGCCAGCAGCTTAAACACCGGGGAGCTGTTTTTT	TRBV5-1	TRBJ2-2	-	-
CASSKGPDTGELFF	TGCGCCAGCAGCAAAGGACCCGACACCGGGGAGCTGTTTTTT	TRBV5-1	TRBJ2-2	-	-
CASSIGPSRMNTEAFF	TGTGCCAGTAGTATAGGGCCCTCGCGGATGAACACTGAAGCTTTCTTT	TRBV19	TRBJ1-1	-	once
CASTRTGGNEQFF	TGCGCCAGCACTCGGACAGGGGGCAATGAGCAGTTCTTC	TRBV5-1	TRBJ2-1	TRBD1	-
CASSYALYSGNTIYF	TGTGCCAGCAGTTACGCCTTATACTCTGGAAACACCATATATTTT	TRBV6-9	TRBJ1-3	-	-
CASSGGQTGELFF	TGTGCCAGCTCGGGTGGCCAGACCGGGGAGCTGTTTTTT	TRBV18	TRBJ2-2	-	-
CASSLASGQYNEQFF	TGTGCCAGCAGCTTAGCTAGCGGGCAGTACAATGAGCAGTTCTTC	TRBV11-2	TRBJ2-1	TRBD2	-
CASSFVDSTDTQYF	TGCGCCAGCAGCTTTGTCGATAGCACAGATACGCAGTATTTT	TRBV5-1	TRBJ2-3	-	-
CASSTSGRSDQPQHF	TGTGCCAGCTCAACGTCAGGGCGATCAGATCAGCCCCAGCATTTT	TRBV18	TRBJ1-5	-	once
CASSGRTVSNQPQHF	TGTGCCAGCAGTGGTCGGACAGTAAGCAATCAGCCCCAGCATTTT	TRBV2	TRBJ1-5	-	-
CASSFGGRVGEQYF	TGCGCCAGCAGCTTCGGCGGGAGGGTTGGCGAGCAGTACTTC	TRBV5-1	TRBJ2-7	TRBD2	-
CASRPHTSGRAYEQFF	TGTGCCAGTCGCCCCCATACTAGCGGGAGGGCCTATGAGCAGTTCTTC	TRBV19	TRBJ2-1	TRBD2	-
CASSIVGNSNQPQHF	TGTGCCAGTAGTATAGTAGGGAATAGCAATCAGCCCCAGCATTTT	TRBV19	TRBJ1-5	-	-
CSVGRDSLNYGYTF	TGCAGCGTTGGAAGGGACAGCCTTAACTATGGCTACACCTTC	TRBV29-1	TRBJ1-2	TRBD1	-
CASSGLAGVTDTQYF	TGTGCCAGCAGTGGACTAGCGGGAGTCACAGATACGCAGTATTTT	TRBV6-1	TRBJ2-3	TRBD2	-
CASSQDGYNEQFF	TGCGCCAGCAGCCAGGACGGATACAATGAGCAGTTCTTC	TRBV5-1	TRBJ2-1	-	-
CASSLSPGGLYLEDTQYF	TGTGCCAGCAGCTTATCCCCGGGAGGACTGTACTTGGAGGATACGCAGTATTTT	TRBV7-9	TRBJ2-3	TRBD2	-
CASRDSTDTQYF	TGTGCCAGCAGGGACAGCACAGATACGCAGTATTTT	TRBV25-1	TRBJ2-3	-	-
CASSPLAWGDTGELFF	TGTGCTAGCAGCCCCCTGGCCTGGGGGGACACCGGGGAGCTGTTTTTT	TRBV7-7	TRBJ2-2	-	-
CASSGQGWGTDTQYF	TGTGCCAGCAGTGGACAGGGATGGGGCACAGATACGCAGTATTTT	TRBV2	TRBJ2-3	TRBD1	-
CATSRTSGNVGNEQFF	TGTGCCACCAGCAGAACTAGCGGGAATGTCGGGAATGAGCAGTTCTTC	TRBV15	TRBJ2-1	TRBD2	-
CASSLSLTTGAKGYTF	TGTGCCAGCAGCTTGTCTTTAACGACTGGGGCAAAGGGCTACACCTTC	TRBV5-4	TRBJ1-2	-	once
CASSLAGAGAYGYTF	TGTGCCAGCAGCTTGGCAGGGGCAGGGGCCTATGGCTACACCTTC	TRBV5-4	TRBJ1-2	-	-
CASSGTSGTGELFF	TGTGCCAGCAGCGGGACTAGCGGAACCGGGGAGCTGTTTTTT	TRBV9	TRBJ2-2	TRBD2	-
CASSLQTGGYGYTF	TGTGCCAGCAGCCTTCAGACAGGGGGCTATGGCTACACCTTC	TRBV2	TRBJ1-2	TRBD1	-
CASSQDIPPPNYTF	TGCGCCAGCAGCCAAGATATTCCCCCCCCCAATTACACCTTC	TRBV4-1	TRBJ1-2	-	-
CASSLSGTPPNYGYTF	TGTGCCAGCAGTTTATCGGGGACACCTCCTAACTATGGCTACACCTTC	TRBV27	TRBJ1-2	-	-
CASSRGGGIDEKLFF	TGTGCCAGCAGCCGAGGCGGGGGTATTGATGAAAAACTGTTTTTT	TRBV7-9	TRBJ1-4	-	once
CASSQVAGDPEQYF	TGTGCCAGCAGCCAAGTGGCGGGGGATCCCGAGCAGTACTTC	TRBV14	TRBJ2-7	TRBD2	-
CASSPTSQTEAFF	TGTGCCAGCTCACCAACCAGTCAGACCGAAGCTTTCTTT	TRBV18	TRBJ1-1	-	once
CASRRGWNQPQHF	TGCGCCAGCCGTAGGGGGTGGAATCAGCCCCAGCATTTT	TRBV10-2	TRBJ1-5	-	-
CASSPGRSSYEQYF	TGTGCCAGTTCCCCCGGGAGATCCTCCTACGAGCAGTACTTC	TRBV19	TRBJ2-7	-	-
CASSQEPGQEGTQYF	TGTGCCAGCAGCCAAGAACCCGGCCAAGAAGGGACCCAGTACTTC	TRBV4-2	TRBJ2-5	-	-
CASSGQGGNQPQHF	TGTGCCAGCAGCGGACAGGGGGGCAATCAGCCCCAGCATTTT	TRBV2	TRBJ1-5	TRBD1	-
CASRAGGTDTQYF	TGTGCCAGCAGGGCGGGAGGCACAGATACGCAGTATTTT	TRBV6-6	TRBJ2-3	TRBD2	-
CASWGAGYGYTF	TGTGCCAGTTGGGGCGCAGGCTATGGCTACACCTTC	TRBV19	TRBJ1-2	-	-